This T cell receptor beta chain was obtained from a study of shared clonotypes between healthy human individuals. Study results and caveats: Non-shared clonotypes showed lower generation probabilities than clonotypes common to all four donors.

The CDR3 loop spans 14 amino acids. Between the trimmed V and J ends, which lost 0 bases and 5 bases, there was a span of 10 bases. Per germline, CDR1 LGHNA and CDR2 YSLEER. Repertoires were generated with immunoSEQ multiplex PCR, while TCRdb's copy carries only in-frame clones and drops some. Of about 2 million clones in the sample, about 95% were seen once. Only CD45RO-negative cells positively selected for CCR7 counted as naive CD8 cells, so terminally differentiated effector memory CD45RA+ cells were excluded. Free of recent acute infections or vaccinations, the donors were healthy HIV-negative adults. To note about this clone: The antigen is undetermined.

This clonotype was sampled from a man younger than 30 in good health. The V call is TRBV4-3, the J call TRBJ1-1, with D perhaps TRBD1 (6 bases). The sequenced sample was naive CD8+ T cells sorted from blood. This CDR3 reads CASSQERGGTEAFF. In DNA, the CDR3 is TGCGCCAGCAGCCAAGAAAGGGGGGGGACTGAAGCTTTCTTT.